The entry that follows covers one T cell receptor (beta chain) sequence. This sample was taken from a study of shared clonotypes between healthy human individuals. Only in-frame clones appear in the TCRdb table, and some are missing; sequencing was by immunoSEQ multiplex PCR. The repertoire includes around 650,000 clones, approximately 96% of them detected once, and about 0.11% sits in the top ten. Naivety among CD8 cells was defined by CD45RO negativity and positive CCR7 selection, thereby excluding terminally differentiated effector memory CD45RA+ cells. Germline V CDR1 and CDR2: SGHRS, YFSETQ. V dropped 2 bases and J dropped 3; count of bases not matched to a gene: 3. The CDR3 has 15 residues.

Sequencing was performed on naive CD8+ T cells sorted from blood. The V call is TRBV5-1, the J call TRBJ2-2, with 8 bases lining up with TRBD2. This TCR came from a woman younger than 45 in good health. This CDR3 reads CASSLAGVDTGELFF. CDR3 nucleotide sequence: TGCGCCAGCAGCTTAGCGGGAGTCGACACCGGGGAGCTGTTTTTT.